This TCR beta chain was recovered during a study of cytomegalovirus exposure and HLA in healthy donors listed by TCRdb under 2017. About the full investigation: An earlier analysis of some 600 of the donors reported around 280 Gb of sequence data and 117 million unique TCR beta sequences obtained from around 180 million T cells. Of the 300 to 400 genotyped donors, roughly 85% fell in the genetic ancestry cluster associated with self-reported Caucasian donors. A later analysis re-analyzed previously published TCR beta repertoires from 660 or so donors and added high-resolution HLA genotyping to study TCR occurrence patterns. An earlier analysis of 587 of the donors used high-throughput TCR beta sequencing to judge whether each TCR beta V gene segment behaved as functional or pseudogenic. An early release covering 500 to 750 HLA-typed donors comprised roughly 300 gigabases of sequencing data and roughly 85 million unique TCR sequences. The aim of the study was to test whether cataloging public T cell receptors could identify signatures of past pathogen exposure. The study combined high-throughput TCR immunosequencing, statistical association of individual TCRs with disease status, and machine learning to predict cytomegalovirus infection status. All discovery cohort repertoires had been generated using a single sequencing platform. The later analysis used no new phenotypic data to find candidate immune exposures, relying instead on TCR beta sequences and their occurrence across donors. Because of strong linkage in the cohort, roughly five DR-DQ haplotypes were treated as single units for association and clustering. HLA typing covered class I and class II loci at four-digit resolution. A later genetic analysis took genome-wide SNP genotypes for 398 of the 666 donors and used that subset as a discovery cohort. The number of typed donors differed by locus: about 620-630 for A, B, C, DRB1 and DQB1; some 500 for DQA1; roughly 600 for DPA1; and roughly 490 for DPB1. Among 350 to 400 genotyped donors of the cohort, an average of approximately 240,000 unique TCR beta nucleotide sequences were sequenced per donor, approximately 20% of them non-productive. Donor age, sex, ethnicity and CMV serostatus were compiled together with the repertoire data. A separate validation cohort of 100 to 150 different subjects was used in addition to the roughly 620-subject first cohort. Using immunosequencing, the study profiled T cell repertoires from 500 to 800 subjects and related those repertoires to cytomegalovirus serostatus.

Points the paper makes about the study in general: In vitro tests confirmed that a few of the cytomegalovirus-associated TCR beta chains recognize cytomegalovirus antigens. Because some donors lacked HLA typing at each locus, the association tests relied only on the typed subset. V-gene and J-gene trimming of TCR beta chains was associated with a missense DCLRE1C variant in a later genetic analysis, and the association was replicated in an independent cohort. A total of 150 or so TCR beta chains were listed by the study as associated with cytomegalovirus. The presence/absence analyses assumed that sequencing depth was roughly uniform across donors, and that assumption may not be true. A later analysis found that most CMV-associated TCR beta chains appeared HLA-restricted, with HLA associations seemingly driven largely by CMV exposure. Across donors, most TCR sequences were observed very rarely, whereas some public TCRs were present in many individuals. The only immune exposure information available for the cohort was CMV serostatus. Broadly in line with IMGT annotations, most TCR beta V segments showed up in productive rearrangements about 87% or about 30% of the time in an earlier analysis of under 700 of the donors. Only TCR beta chains were sequenced in this cohort, and the absence of alpha or paired-chain data limited detectable features. The classifier was reported to diagnose cytomegalovirus status with high specificity and sensitivity in both the original and validation cohorts. When HLA alleles, especially DR and DQ, strongly co-occurred, TCR associations were difficult to assign to individual alleles. In a later analysis, the rate of TCR association differed among HLA loci, with DRB1 alleles having the most associated TCRs and HLA-C alleles having the fewest. In a later genetic analysis, fewer N-insertions in productive TCRs were reported among donors in an Asian-associated ancestry cluster than the roughly 700-donor mean. In a later analysis, HLA-associated TCR beta chains were found to be more clonally expanded and to have lower generation probabilities than equally common non-associated chains. The earlier analysis of nearly 600 of the donors excluded roughly 16 rarely observed V segments, including chromosome 9 orphons, because counts were too low. A further reported finding was that TCR beta sequences accurately predicted the HLA-A and HLA-B alleles for most subjects in the first cohort. A cluster of highly shared sequence variants was judged likely to represent a technical artifact of the sequencing pipeline. It was suggested by the authors that the approach could potentially be generalized to other disease states and immunological phenotypes. At a false discovery rate of 0.05, a later analysis linked 16,000 or so TCR beta sequences to specific HLA alleles. Several of the top co-occurrence clusters appeared to be linked to parvovirus B19, influenza, CMV and Epstein-Barr virus, according to a later analysis. Linkage disequilibrium might explain the correlated functional status among segregating V segments, but an unknown experimental factor could not be excluded.

As for this clone: The clone's antigen remains unknown. Compared with germline, one end of the junction differs, possibly owing to a read error.

Receptor amplification or capture employed the immunoSEQ multiplex PCR assay. For the multiplex PCR, a mixture combining 60 forward primers for TCR Vbeta segments and 13 reverse primers for TCR Jbeta segments was used. Amplification of the CDR3 region of rearranged TCR beta genes was performed with a multiplex PCR assay on genomic DNA. The Illumina HiSeq System was used to sequence the amplified TCR beta libraries as 87-base-pair reads. Regarding the original processing steps: Across the roughly 700 repertoires, a later analysis counted approximately 83 million unique TCR beta chains, some 11 million of which were shared by at least two donors. Raw reads were error-corrected and collapsed into unique sequences with a nearest-neighbor algorithm that merged closely related sequences to remove PCR and sequencing errors. To assign V, D and J gene segments, CDR3 sequences were aligned to IMGT reference sequences. For a sequence to be retained, a match of at least six nucleotides to both a V gene segment and a J gene segment was required. Rearrangements were called productive when the CDR3 lacked stop codons and stayed in frame with V and J; all others were non-productive. Following IMGT convention, CDR3 was defined as the stretch from the second conserved V-encoded cysteine to the conserved J-encoded phenylalanine. In an earlier analysis of around 540 of the donors, sequences lacking an unambiguous match to a single V gene segment were excluded. An earlier analysis of several hundred of the donors called V segments functional above 56.7% productive rearrangements and segregating when the between-donor standard deviation exceeded 5%. To diagnose cytomegalovirus status from the catalog of TCR beta chain sequences, a statistical classification framework was built. In a later analysis, V and J genes were assigned by comparing TCR nucleotide sequences against IMGT/GENE-DB human TR gene sequences. A later analysis assigned CDR3 sequences and most-parsimonious VDJ recombination scenarios with the TCRdist pipeline. A later analysis defined each TCR beta chain by its CDR3 amino acid sequence plus V-gene family, and excluded reads lacking a unique V-gene family. A later analysis removed nearly 600 highly shared, low-generation-probability nucleotide sequences to deal with suspected cross-contamination and a sequencing artifact. For each public chain, a later analysis derived a clonal expansion index from normalized ranks of inferred template counts within each repertoire. In a later analysis, generation probabilities were computed with a VDJ recombination model fitted to out-of-frame rearrangements, and the resulting probabilities were checked against IGoR. Hypergeometric tests were used in a later analysis to score TCR-TCR, TCR-HLA and TCR-CMV co-occurrence, with a repertoire-size bias correction applied to the TCR pairs. To estimate false discovery rates, a later analysis permuted the HLA or CMV assignments 20 times. In a later analysis, co-occurring TCRs were grouped using DBSCAN, and TCRdist sequence similarity was added for clustering within HLA-allele-positive subsets. Co-occurrence clustering excluded repertoires with fewer than 30,000 or more than 120,000 public chains, plus five with anomalous nucleotide sharing. The immuneACCESS repertoire file appears here via TCRdb, limited to in-frame rearrangements. These files lack a portion of the clones; in checked studies, under half of the deficit traces to unresolved V genes, and the cause of the others is not known. For V, J and clone size, that table is used; D and trimming come from the DNA. The table held for this sample gives 96,000 or so clones. 3.4% of the sample goes to the ten largest clones.

The cohort consisted of 666 healthy bone marrow donors. Cohort members were all nominally healthy when sampled, although unrecorded immune exposures were likely present. The donor tested CMV seronegative, placing the donor among the 350 to 400 seronegative members of the cohort. Each donor provided a peripheral blood sample, and peripheral blood mononuclear cells were used for TCR beta sequencing. Genomic DNA was extracted from the blood cell samples with the Qiagen DNeasy Blood Extraction Kit. Sample: PBMCs. The TCR was taken from a woman in her thirties in good health and CMV-seronegative.

In nucleotide form, the sequence is TGTGCCAGCAGTCCATCCTGGACAGGGGTCTACGAGCAGCACTTC. Translated, it reads CASSPSWTGVYEQHF. The sequence is built from TRBV27 and TRBJ2-7, and TRBD1 aligns with 9 junction nucleotides. Looking up the germline V gene (reference sequence) yields CDR1 MNHEY and CDR2 SMNVEV. CDR3 length: 15 amino acids, cysteine to phenylalanine. Of all the DNA, just the CDR3 is kept, 45 bases in frame from base 1.